This T cell receptor beta chain derives from a study of T cell clonality in common variable immunodeficiency. Whole-study results and caveats: TCRbeta clonality was increased in CVID versus healthy controls. Fewer deletions and N-nucleotide insertions were reportedly seen in common variable immunodeficiency TCR beta sequences.

Blood came from CVID subjects not ill and not taking immunomodulatory or immunosuppressive medication. Using immunoSEQ multiplex PCR, the repertoire was profiled, and TCRdb retains in-frame clones only, with some absent. There are fewer than 25,000 clones in the sample, none observed a single time. This clone was counted many times. Its antigen is undetermined. The CDR3 extends 3 residues past the end of the read, so its final part is completed from the germline J gene. V shed 5 bases and J shed 2 bases, with 9 bases lying between them. The CDR3 covers 14 residues. Per germline, CDR1 LNHDA and CDR2 SQIVND (reference sequence).

The chain uses TRBV19 and TRBJ1-4; D unresolved. What was sequenced was peripheral blood mononuclear cells. The sequence was collected from a human donor with common variable immunodeficiency. CDR3 bases read: TGTGCCAGTAGTCCCCAGGTTACTAATGAAAAA. Protein sequence: CASSPQVTNEK. In full, the CDR3 reads CASSPQVTNEKLFF.